These 20 T cell receptor beta chains were sequenced from one sample in a study of blood T cells in healthy people across ages. Alongside a J-beta primer mix, a sample-barcoded 5' primer served in a second PCR lasting roughly 7 to 11 cycles. TCRdb called the 5' RACE reads again in MiXCR, with one record for every CDR3 protein. The sample lists roughly 1,100,000 distinct CDR3 sequences; 20% to 25% were seen once. Another study also made use of these data, one on T cells of mothers and their children.

Sequencing was carried out using blood. All receptors derive from a girl under 10 years old in good health.

The chain carries TRBV20-1 and TRBJ1-6, with D unclear. Germline CDR1 DFQATT, CDR2 SNEGSKA (reference sequence). This CDR3 spans 16 amino acids. Trimming cost V 0 bases and J 9 bases, with 18 bases left between them. CDR3 residues: CSARDRGSMRVSPLHF. CDR3 nucleotides: TGCAGTGCTAGAGATAGAGGCAGTATGAGAGTTTCACCCCTCCACTTT.

The genes are TRBV27 and TRBJ2-1, with D possibly TRBD1 on 6 matching bases. The CDR3 has 11 amino acids. Germline V gives CDR1 MNHEY, CDR2 SMNVEV (reference sequence). The V end lost 9 bases, the J end lost 9 bases, and 12 bases lay between the germline ends. The CDR3: CASSTGFEQFF. Here the CDR3 DNA reads TGTGCCAGTAGCACAGGGTTTGAGCAGTTCTTC.

This clonotype was detected a few times. The rearrangement links TRBV12-3 or TRBV12-4 to TRBJ1-2; the D is unclear. CDR3 size: 16 residues. Trimming stripped 0 bases from V and 4 bases from J, with 15 bases between. CDR3 loop: CASSLAENPFSYGYTF. The CDR3 DNA is TGTGCCAGCAGTTTAGCGGAAAACCCATTCTCCTATGGCTACACCTTC.

The chain is built from TRBV12-3 or TRBV12-4 and TRBJ2-7; D call uncertain. The CDR3 length is 11 residues. The V end lost 4 bases, the J end lost 9 bases, and 10 bases lay between the germline ends. The CDR3 sequence: CASSSDRWQYF. The CDR3 DNA reads TGTGCCAGCAGTTCCGATCGTTGGCAGTACTTC.

This clonotype has a handful of counts. V and J are TRBV14 and TRBJ2-1; 9 nucleotides agree with TRBD2. The J segment lost 8 bases and the V segment lost 4 bases, leaving 9 bases of the junction unmatched. Germline V gene data show CDR1 as SGHDN and CDR2 as FVKESK. The CDR3 has 15 residues. CDR3 protein: CASSLFSGRGHEQFF. The CDR3 DNA is TGTGCCAGCAGCCTCTTTAGCGGGAGAGGGCATGAGCAGTTCTTC.

The chain has TRBV15 and TRBJ1-2, with no clear D. CDR1 and CDR2 (germline): LNHNV, YYDKDF (reference sequence). V was cut by 1 base and J by 8 bases, with 8 bases left in between. The CDR3 is made up of 12 amino acids. CDR3 in DNA: TGTGCCACCAGCAGAGTAGAGGAGGGCTACACCTTC. This encodes CATSRVEEGYTF.

There are a few counts of this clonotype. This chain uses TRBV12-3 or TRBV12-4 with TRBJ1-4; D ambiguous. The CDR3 runs 13 residues. Trimming took off 6 bases at V and 8 bases at J, with 13 bases between the two ends. CDR3 region: CASSPVVREKLFF. The CDR3 DNA is TGTGCCAGCAGCCCGGTCGTACGGGAAAAACTGTTTTTT.

The sample holds a few counts of this clonotype. The chain combines TRBV6-2 or TRBV6-3 with TRBJ2-5; 11 nucleotides align to TRBD2. The CDR3 contains 16 residues. The V segment lost 4 bases and the J segment 1 base; nucleotides outside the gene matches: 5. Germline V gene lookup returns CDR1 MNHEY and CDR2 SVGEGT. This chain's CDR3 is CASSLGLAGTQETQYF. The DNA for the CDR3 is TGTGCCAGCAGTTTAGGACTAGCGGGTACCCAAGAGACCCAGTACTTC.

The chain uses TRBV20-1 and TRBJ2-7, with TRBD1 identical over 7 bases. Per germline, CDR1 DFQATT and CDR2 SNEGSKA (reference sequence). Trimming removed 6 bases from V and 3 bases from J; junction bases left unmatched: 11. CDR3 length: 14 residues. Here the CDR3 reads CSAASTGTHYEQYF. In DNA, the CDR3 is TGCAGTGCCGCCTCGACAGGGACCCACTACGAGCAGTACTTC.

This clonotype was seen a few times. The rearrangement joins TRBV29-1 to TRBJ2-1; 10 bases fit TRBD1. CDR3 length: 14 residues. V shed 4 bases and J 6 bases; nucleotides not matched to a gene: 6. Germline CDR1 is SQVTM and CDR2 is ANQGSEA. The CDR3 is CSVAGQGTFNEQFF. CDR3 coding DNA: TGCAGCGTTGCGGGACAGGGGACGTTCAATGAGCAGTTCTTC.

The sample holds a few counts of this clonotype. V usage is TRBV28 and J usage is TRBJ1-6; D possibly corresponds to TRBD1 (5 bases). The CDR3 loop spans 16 amino acids. V shed 5 bases and J shed 7 bases, with 18 bases lying between them. Germline V gene lookup returns CDR1 MDHEN and CDR2 SYDVKM. CDR3 protein: CASSNNPGLVNSPLHF. CDR3 DNA: TGTGCCAGCAGTAATAATCCGGGACTGGTGAATTCACCCCTCCACTTT.

This clonotype was recorded at least ten times. This sequence joins TRBV29-1 and TRBJ2-1; no clear D. V was shortened by 3 bases and J by 8 bases, with 17 bases between the two germline ends. This CDR3 is built from 14 residues. The germline V gene has CDR1 SQVTM and CDR2 ANQGSEA. This CDR3 reads CSVDMPVVTDEQFF. CDR3 in DNA: TGCAGCGTTGACATGCCAGTAGTAACAGATGAGCAGTTCTTC.

This clonotype was found a few times. It is likely a read error, because the conserved phenylalanine at the end of the CDR3 is missing. The chain recombines TRBV4-2 with TRBJ2-7; 8 bases map to TRBD1. Trimming took 4 bases from V and 2 from J; bases not matched to a gene: 4. The CDR3 has 14 residues. Germline CDR1 LGHNA, CDR2 YNFKEQ. The CDR3 loop reads CASSPGQGAYEQYL. Here the CDR3 DNA reads TGTGCCAGCAGCCCAGGACAGGGAGCCTACGAGCAGTACCTC.

V gene TRBV28 combines with J gene TRBJ2-1; 10 bases agree with TRBD1. The assigned J gene may be wrong: the sequence end matches TRBJ2-7 better. The V gene's germline CDR1 is MDHEN and CDR2 SYDVKM. This CDR3 comprises 16 residues. CDR3 DNA sequence: TGTGCCAGCAGCCCCAGACAGGGGGCCCCAGGGAACGAGCAGTACTTC. Translation: CASSPRQGAPGNEQYF.

The chain uses TRBV4-1 and TRBJ1-4; 7 nucleotides match TRBD1. Germline assignment: CDR1 MGHRA and CDR2 YSYEKL. The length of the CDR3 is 15 residues. Trimming took 2 bases from V and 6 from J; bases not matched to a gene: 6. CDR3 nucleotides: TGCGCCAGCAGCCAATGGGGCCAGGGGGATGAAAAACTGTTTTTT. It translates to CASSQWGQGDEKLFF.

The rearrangement uses TRBV20-1 and TRBJ2-3; 9 positions match TRBD2. The CDR3 is 14 residues long. Trimming at V came to 1 base and at J to 8 bases, leaving 7 bases not matched to a gene. Germline V gives CDR1 DFQATT, CDR2 SNEGSKA (reference sequence). CDR3 in DNA: TGCAGTGCTAGAGGAATAGCGGGGGACAGTACGCAGTATTTT. Its translation: CSARGIAGDSTQYF.

There are a few counts of this clonotype. This chain joins TRBV28 and TRBJ1-2, with D unclear. Germline-derived CDR1 and CDR2 are MDHEN and SYDVKM. This CDR3 region has 11 residues. V was cut by 9 bases and J by 3 bases, with 8 bases left in between. In nucleotides, the CDR3 is TGTGCCAGTGACGGGTACTATGGCTACACCTTC. Its protein is CASDGYYGYTF.

There are many counts of this clonotype. The chain couples TRBV20-1 to TRBJ1-1; weak D call: TRBD1 (5 bases). There are 14 residues in the CDR3. Germline V gene sequence: CDR1 DFQATT, CDR2 SNEGSKA (reference sequence). Trimming cost V 0 bases and J 1 base, with 9 bases left between them. The CDR3: CSARDLTGNTEAFF. DNA for the CDR3: TGCAGTGCTAGAGATCTAACAGGGAACACTGAAGCTTTCTTT.

This clonotype occurred many times. This sequence joins TRBV7-9 and TRBJ2-5; D might be TRBD1 (6 bases). Germline V gene lookup returns CDR1 SEHNR and CDR2 FQNEAQ (reference sequence). Between the trimmed V and J ends, which lost 8 bases and 4 bases, there was a span of 11 bases. The CDR3 length is 12 residues. CDR3 protein: CASASRGETQYF. The CDR3 DNA sequence: TGTGCCAGCGCTAGCAGGGGAGAGACCCAGTACTTC.

The chain combines TRBV29-1 with TRBJ2-7; D remains ambiguous. V was cut by 2 bases and J by 7 bases, with 15 bases left in between. This CDR3 spans 13 amino acids. The germline gives CDR1 SQVTM, CDR2 ANQGSEA. Written as DNA, the CDR3 is TGCAGCGTTGAACAGGCTTACCTGAGGGAGCAGTACTTC. It encodes CSVEQAYLREQYF.